This T cell receptor beta chain was retrieved from a study of cytomegalovirus exposure and HLA in healthy donors. Both 60 Vbeta primers and 13 Jbeta primers went into the PCR. The method was immunoSEQ multiplex PCR; TCRdb's version includes in-frame clones alone and lacks a portion of them. The sample shows over 80,000 clones, 65% to 80% of them seen only once. This clone was detected a few times. The sample taken for sequencing was PBMCs. The clonotype originates from a man aged 55 to 70 in good health and CMV-seropositive.

In DNA form, the CDR3 reads TGTGCCAGCAGCTTAGAGGTGAATCAGCCCCAGCATTTT. Residues: CASSLEVNQPQHF. This chain joins TRBV7-3 and TRBJ1-5; no clear D gene. Germline assignment: CDR1 SGHTA and CDR2 FQGTGA. Between the trimmed V and J ends, which lost 2 bases and 4 bases, there was a span of 6 bases. The CDR3 sequence is 13 residues long.